This T cell receptor (beta chain) originates from a study of T cell responses to AZD1222 COVID-19 vaccine. Findings and caveats of the study: Repertoire sampling occurred only after the peak T cell response. The sample set comprised mostly white British donors with more females, and clonal diversity was possibly underestimated. Among vaccine-associated CD4 TCRs, coverage spanned spike, with dominance at 160-218 and 743-854.

Clones were read by immunoSEQ multiplex PCR, and TCRdb kept only the in-frame ones, dropping some. The sample contains 98,000 or so clones, roughly 86% of which appear only once. Worth noting for this clone: Its antigen is not identified.

Second doses that came at about 4 or about 12 weeks were put together. The sample here was peripheral blood, taken 28 days after the second AZD1222 dose. The TCR comes from an adult who received the AZD1222 COVID-19 vaccine.

The CDR3 sequence is CASSQTGGGGNQPQHF. CDR3 DNA: TGCGCCAGCAGCCAAACAGGGGGCGGTGGCAATCAGCCCCAGCATTTT. The chain recombines TRBV4-1 with TRBJ1-5; 9 bases line up with TRBD1. This CDR3 comprises 16 residues. Trimming at V came to 2 bases and at J to 2 bases, leaving 4 bases not matched to a gene. Germline assignment: CDR1 MGHRA and CDR2 YSYEKL.